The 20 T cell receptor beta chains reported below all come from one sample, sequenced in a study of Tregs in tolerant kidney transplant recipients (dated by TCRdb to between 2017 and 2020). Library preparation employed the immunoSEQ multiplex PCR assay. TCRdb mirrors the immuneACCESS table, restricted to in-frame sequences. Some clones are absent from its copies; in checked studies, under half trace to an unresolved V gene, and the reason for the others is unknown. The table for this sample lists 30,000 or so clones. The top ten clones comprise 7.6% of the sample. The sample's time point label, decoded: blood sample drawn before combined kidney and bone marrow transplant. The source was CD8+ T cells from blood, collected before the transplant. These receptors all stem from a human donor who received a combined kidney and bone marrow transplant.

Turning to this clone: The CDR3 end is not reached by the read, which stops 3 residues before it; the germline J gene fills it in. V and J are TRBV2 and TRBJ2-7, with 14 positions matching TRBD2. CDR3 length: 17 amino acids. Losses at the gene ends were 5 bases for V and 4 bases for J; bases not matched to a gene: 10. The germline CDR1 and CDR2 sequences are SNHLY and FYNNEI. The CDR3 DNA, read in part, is TGTGCCAGCAGTTGGGGACTAGCGGGGGTCCAGACGTACGAG. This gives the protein CASSWGLAGVQTYE. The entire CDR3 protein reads CASSWGLAGVQTYEQYF.

The chain's CDR3 is CASSFQEGLAEDTQYF. The covered CDR3 bases are TGCGCCAGCAGCTTCCAGGAGGGGCTAGCGGAAGATACG. The chain combines TRBV5-1 with TRBJ2-3; 7 positions match TRBD2. Sequencing ends 3 residues short of the CDR3 end; the germline J gene provides the rest. Germline assignment: CDR1 SGHRS and CDR2 YFSETQ. V trimming: 2 bases; J trimming: 5 bases; junction bases outside the gene matches: 11. The CDR3 has 16 amino acids.

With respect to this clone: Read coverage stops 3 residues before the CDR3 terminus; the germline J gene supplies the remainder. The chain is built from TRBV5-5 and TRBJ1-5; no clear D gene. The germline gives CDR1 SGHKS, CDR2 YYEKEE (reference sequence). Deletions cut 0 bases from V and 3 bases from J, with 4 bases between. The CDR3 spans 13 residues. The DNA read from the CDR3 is TGTGCCAGCAGCTTGGCCTACAATCAGCCC. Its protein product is CASSLAYNQP. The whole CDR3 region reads CASSLAYNQPQHF.

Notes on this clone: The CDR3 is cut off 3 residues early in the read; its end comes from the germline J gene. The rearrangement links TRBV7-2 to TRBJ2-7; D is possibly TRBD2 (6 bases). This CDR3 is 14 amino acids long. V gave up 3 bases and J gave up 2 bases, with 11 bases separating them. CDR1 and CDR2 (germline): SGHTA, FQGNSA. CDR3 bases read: TGTGCCAGCAGCTTCGGGACTGGCCCCTACGAG. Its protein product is CASSFGTGPYE. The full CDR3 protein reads CASSFGTGPYEQYF.

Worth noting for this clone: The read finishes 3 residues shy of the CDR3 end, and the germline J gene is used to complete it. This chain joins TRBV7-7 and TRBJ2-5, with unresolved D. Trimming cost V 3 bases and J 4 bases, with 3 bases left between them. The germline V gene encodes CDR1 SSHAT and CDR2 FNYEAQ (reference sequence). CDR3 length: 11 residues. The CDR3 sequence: CASSFGETQYF. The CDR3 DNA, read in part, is TGTGCCAGCAGCTTCGGAGAGACC.

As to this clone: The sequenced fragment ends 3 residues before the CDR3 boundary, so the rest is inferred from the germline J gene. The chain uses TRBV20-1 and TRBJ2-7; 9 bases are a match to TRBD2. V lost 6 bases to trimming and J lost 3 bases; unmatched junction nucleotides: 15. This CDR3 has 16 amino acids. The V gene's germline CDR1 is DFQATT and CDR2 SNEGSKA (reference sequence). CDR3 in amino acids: CSALTGGRALIYEQYF. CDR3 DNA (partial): TGCAGTGCCCTAACGGGCGGGAGGGCTCTCATCTACGAG.

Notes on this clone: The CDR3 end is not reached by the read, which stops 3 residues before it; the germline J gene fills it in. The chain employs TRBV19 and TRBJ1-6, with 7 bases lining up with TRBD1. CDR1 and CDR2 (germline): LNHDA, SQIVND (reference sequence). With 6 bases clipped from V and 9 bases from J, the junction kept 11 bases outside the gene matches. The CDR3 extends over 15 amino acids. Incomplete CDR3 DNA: TGTGCCAGTAGACCCGACAGGGAGATAGGTTCACCC. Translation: CASRPDREIGSP. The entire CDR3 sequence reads CASRPDREIGSPLHF.

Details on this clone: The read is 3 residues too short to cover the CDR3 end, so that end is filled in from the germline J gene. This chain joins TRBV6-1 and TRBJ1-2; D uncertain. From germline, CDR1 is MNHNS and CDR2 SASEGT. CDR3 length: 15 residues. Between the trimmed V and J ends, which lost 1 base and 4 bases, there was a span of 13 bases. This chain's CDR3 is CASSEEGTLFYGYTF. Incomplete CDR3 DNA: TGTGCCAGCAGTGAAGAGGGCACGCTATTCTATGGC.

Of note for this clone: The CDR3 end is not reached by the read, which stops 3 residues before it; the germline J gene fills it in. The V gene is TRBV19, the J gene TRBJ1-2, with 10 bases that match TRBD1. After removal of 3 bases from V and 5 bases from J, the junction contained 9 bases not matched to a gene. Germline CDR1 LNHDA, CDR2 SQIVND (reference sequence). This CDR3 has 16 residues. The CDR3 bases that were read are TGTGCCAGTAGTATTTCAGCGGGACAGGGGTTATATGGC. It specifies CASSISAGQGLYG. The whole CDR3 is CASSISAGQGLYGYTF.

The covered CDR3 bases are TGTGCCAGCAGCTTGGCTAGATTATCCTACAATGAG. As protein: CASSLARLSYNE. The full CDR3 protein is CASSLARLSYNEQFF. V usage is TRBV7-6 and J usage is TRBJ2-1; D is uncertain. The read ends 3 residues before the CDR3 terminus; that terminus is restored from the germline J gene. There are 15 residues in the CDR3. Trimming took 3 bases from V and 1 from J, leaving 10 bases between them. Germline values: CDR1 SGHVS, CDR2 FNYEAQ. Full variable domain (remainder filled in from reference TRBV7-6 and TRBJ2-1): GAGVSQSPRYKVTKRGQDVALRCDPISGHVSLYWYRQALGQGPEFLTYFNYEAQQDKSGLPNDRFSAERPEGSISTLTIQRTEQRDSAMYRCASSLARLSYNEQFFGPGTRLTVL.

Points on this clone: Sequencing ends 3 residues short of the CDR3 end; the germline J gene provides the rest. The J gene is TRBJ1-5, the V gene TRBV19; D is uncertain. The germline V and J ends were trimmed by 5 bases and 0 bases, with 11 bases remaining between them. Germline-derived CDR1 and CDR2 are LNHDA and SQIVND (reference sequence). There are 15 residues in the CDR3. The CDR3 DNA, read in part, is TGTGCCAGTAGTTTCGGGGTACTTAGCAATCAGCCC. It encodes CASSFGVLSNQP. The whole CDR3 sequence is CASSFGVLSNQPQHF.

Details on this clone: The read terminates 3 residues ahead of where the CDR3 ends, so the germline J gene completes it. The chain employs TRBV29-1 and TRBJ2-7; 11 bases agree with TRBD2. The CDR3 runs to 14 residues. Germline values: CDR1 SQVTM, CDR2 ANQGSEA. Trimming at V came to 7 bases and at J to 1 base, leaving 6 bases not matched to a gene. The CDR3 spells CSANSGRASYEQYF. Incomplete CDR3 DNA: TGCAGCGCAAATAGCGGGAGGGCATCCTACGAG.

CDR3 amino acids: CASSAGTGNYGYTF. The part of the CDR3 DNA that was read is TGTGCCAGCAGCGCGGGGACAGGGAACTATGGC. V and J are TRBV5-6 and TRBJ1-2, with 9 bases fitting TRBD1. The read gets to within 3 residues of the CDR3 end, and the germline J gene fills in the rest. This CDR3 is 14 amino acids long. Trimming cost V 4 bases and J 2 bases; bases outside gene matches: 3. From germline, CDR1 is SGHDT and CDR2 YYEEEE.

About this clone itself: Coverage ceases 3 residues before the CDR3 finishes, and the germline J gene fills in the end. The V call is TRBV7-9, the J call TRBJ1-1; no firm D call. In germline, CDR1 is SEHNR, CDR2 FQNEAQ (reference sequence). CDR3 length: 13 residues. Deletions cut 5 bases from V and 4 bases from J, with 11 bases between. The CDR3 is CASSPFSATEAFF. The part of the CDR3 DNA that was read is TGTGCCAGCAGCCCCTTCAGTGCCACTGAA. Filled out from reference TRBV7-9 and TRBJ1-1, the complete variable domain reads DTGVSQNPRHKITKRGQNVTFRCDPISEHNRLYWYRQTLGQGPEFLTYFQNEAQLEKSRLLSDRFSAERPKGSFSTLEIQRTEQGDSAMYLCASSPFSATEAFFGQGTRLTVV.

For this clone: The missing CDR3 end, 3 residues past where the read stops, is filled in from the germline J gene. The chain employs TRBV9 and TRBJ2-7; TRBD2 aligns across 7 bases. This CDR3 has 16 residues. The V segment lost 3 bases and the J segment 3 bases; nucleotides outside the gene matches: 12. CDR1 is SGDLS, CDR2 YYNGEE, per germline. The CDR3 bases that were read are TGTGCCAGCAGCGCCTCAGGTCTAGCGGAGTTCTACGAG. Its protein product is CASSASGLAEFYE. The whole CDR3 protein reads CASSASGLAEFYEQYF.

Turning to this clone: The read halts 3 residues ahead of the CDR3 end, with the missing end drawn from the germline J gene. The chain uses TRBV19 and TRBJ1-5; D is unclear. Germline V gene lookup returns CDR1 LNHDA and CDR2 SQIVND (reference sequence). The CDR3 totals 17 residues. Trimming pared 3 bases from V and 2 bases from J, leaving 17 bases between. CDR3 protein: CASSIYWAPEGNQPQHF. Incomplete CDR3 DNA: TGTGCCAGTAGTATTTATTGGGCTCCGGAGGGCAATCAGCCC.

The CDR3 loop is CASSSRRLAGEVGELFF. The sequenced CDR3 bases are TGTGCCAGCAGCTCCCGCCGACTAGCGGGGGAGGTCGGGGAG. The rearrangement joins TRBV7-6 to TRBJ2-2; 12 bases line up with TRBD2. The CDR3 end falls 3 residues outside the read, so it is completed with the germline J gene. CDR3 length: 17 amino acids. The V gene end was trimmed by 4 bases and the J gene end by 7 bases; junction bases not matched to a gene: 10. Germline V gene sequence: CDR1 SGHVS, CDR2 FNYEAQ.

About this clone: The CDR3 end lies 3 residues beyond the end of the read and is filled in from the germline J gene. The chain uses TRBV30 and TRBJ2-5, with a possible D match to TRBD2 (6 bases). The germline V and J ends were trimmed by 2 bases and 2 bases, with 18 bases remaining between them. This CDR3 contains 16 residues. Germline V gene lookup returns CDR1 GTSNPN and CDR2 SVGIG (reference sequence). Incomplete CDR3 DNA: TGTGCCTGGAGTACAATCACGGGACTGGATCAAGAGACC. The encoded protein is CAWSTITGLDQET. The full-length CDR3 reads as CAWSTITGLDQETQYF.

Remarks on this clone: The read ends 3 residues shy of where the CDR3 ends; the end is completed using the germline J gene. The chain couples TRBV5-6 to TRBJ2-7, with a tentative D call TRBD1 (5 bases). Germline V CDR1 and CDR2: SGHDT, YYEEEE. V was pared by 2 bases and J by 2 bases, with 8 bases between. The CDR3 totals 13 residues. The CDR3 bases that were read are TGTGCCAGCAGCTTCCAGGGCCCCTACGAG. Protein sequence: CASSFQGPYE. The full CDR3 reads CASSFQGPYEQYF.

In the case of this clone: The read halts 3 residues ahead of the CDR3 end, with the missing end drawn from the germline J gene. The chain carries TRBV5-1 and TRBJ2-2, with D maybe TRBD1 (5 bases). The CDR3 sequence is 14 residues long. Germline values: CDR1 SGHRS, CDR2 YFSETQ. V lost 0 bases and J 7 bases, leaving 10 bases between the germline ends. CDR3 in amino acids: CASSLEGFDGELFF. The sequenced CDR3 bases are TGCGCCAGCAGCTTGGAGGGGTTCGACGGGGAG.